This TCR beta chain derives from a study of cytomegalovirus exposure and HLA in healthy donors. Notes on the study in general: The authors enumerated over 150 TCR beta chains as linked to cytomegalovirus.

The PCR contained 60 Vbeta and 13 Jbeta primers. The protocol was immunoSEQ multiplex PCR, while the TCRdb copy is restricted to in-frame clones and leaves out a portion. Here the sample spans roughly 120,000 clones, nearly 80% being singletons. The CDR3 is 13 residues long. The germline V and J ends were trimmed by 0 bases and 5 bases, with 6 bases remaining between them. Germline CDR1 is SGHDT and CDR2 is YYEEEE. This clone was detected only a few times. Its cognate antigen is unknown. Healthy bone marrow donors made up the cohort. The V and J genes are TRBV5-6 and TRBJ2-1, with D perhaps matching TRBD2 (6 bases). This clonotype originated in a woman aged 25-40 years in good health and CMV-seronegative. Specimen: PBMCs. CDR3 sequence: CASSLAGDNEQFF. CDR3 nucleotides: TGTGCCAGCAGCTTGGCGGGAGACAATGAGCAGTTCTTC.